Following are 25 T cell receptor beta chains from one sample sequenced in a study of T cells in Graves' hyperthyroidism and ophthalmopathy (dated by TCRdb to the late 2010s). The receptor library was made with multiplex PCR. The instrument was an Illumina HiSeq 2000. The TCR beta CDR3 regions were amplified from the RNA transcripts. A first-round RT-PCR of the TCR CDR3 used the HTBI primer set with the Qiagen OneStep RT-PCR kit. Using fastp at Q25 and MiXCR, TCRdb reprocessed the public reads and kept productive beta chains. Rows are combined by CDR3 protein, so each entry shows the most common genes and DNA. The sample data list approximately 410,000 distinct CDR3 sequences, and approximately 13% of these were observed just once. Clones ranked in the top ten supply around 5.3% of the sample. Specimen: blood. The receptors stem from a woman younger than 30 with Graves' hyperthyroidism.

The rearrangement joins TRBV2 to TRBJ2-2; 9 positions agree with TRBD2. Germline V gene lookup returns CDR1 SNHLY and CDR2 FYNNEI. This CDR3 is built from 17 residues. J gave up 3 bases and V 5 bases, and 10 bases lay outside the gene matches. In nucleotides, the CDR3 is TGTGCCAGCAGTTTAACGCTAGCGGGATCGCACACCGGGGAGCTGTTTTTT. This encodes CASSLTLAGSHTGELFF.

This clonotype came up a few times. V gene TRBV4-3 combines with J gene TRBJ2-1; D might be TRBD1 or TRBD2, each matching 5 bases. Germline-derived CDR1 and CDR2 are LGHNA and YSLEER. Trimming took off 4 bases at V and 3 bases at J, with 10 bases between the two ends. The CDR3 totals 14 residues. In DNA form, the CDR3 reads TGCGCCAGCAGCCGGGACCTACGCTACAATGAGCAGTTCTTC. Protein: CASSRDLRYNEQFF.

This clonotype has a count of ten or more. The V gene is TRBV7-9, the J gene TRBJ2-1, with 7 bases lining up with TRBD1. V was pared by 1 base and J by 8 bases, with 8 bases of the junction left unmatched. CDR1 and CDR2 (germline): SEHNR, FQNEAQ (reference sequence). This CDR3 has 15 amino acids. The CDR3 DNA reads TGTGCCAGCAGCTTAGGACAGGGCGCGCTGGATGAGCAGTTCTTC. Its translation: CASSLGQGALDEQFF.

This clonotype was recorded a few times. V and J are TRBV7-8 and TRBJ1-5; a possible D gene is TRBD1 (6 bases). Germline V gene sequence: CDR1 SGHVS, CDR2 FQNEAQ. Between the trimmed V and J ends, which lost 4 bases and 1 base, there was a span of 14 bases. The CDR3 spans 16 residues. The CDR3 DNA sequence: TGTGCCAGCAGCTCAAAGACAGGCACAAGCAATCAGCCCCAGCATTTT. This sequence encodes CASSSKTGTSNQPQHF.

This clonotype was seen a few times. CDR3 in DNA: TGCAGCGTTGAGGCTGTCTCTGGGGCCAACGTCCTGACTTTC. Its protein is CSVEAVSGANVLTF. The V and J genes are TRBV29-1 and TRBJ2-6; D ambiguous. Deletions cut 3 bases from V and 0 bases from J, with 6 bases between. The CDR3 sequence is 14 residues long. CDR1 is SQVTM and CDR2 is ANQGSEA in the germline V gene.

In its sample, this clonotype was seen a few times. The V call is TRBV20-1, the J call TRBJ1-6, with a possible D match to TRBD1 (6 bases). This CDR3 is 16 amino acids long. V was clipped by 5 bases and J by 9 bases, with 23 bases between them. In germline, CDR1 is DFQATT, CDR2 SNEGSKA (reference sequence). DNA of the CDR3: TGCAGTGCTGACCGACAGGCCCCCACTCCGGCTTCACCCCTCCACTTT. Its protein product is CSADRQAPTPASPLHF.

The genes are TRBV19 and TRBJ1-2, with TRBD1 identical over 11 bases. Germline assignment: CDR1 LNHDA and CDR2 SQIVND (reference sequence). V shed 4 bases and J 4 bases; nucleotides not matched to a gene: 8. This CDR3 contains 16 residues. Here the CDR3 reads CASSTSADRGLYGYTF. CDR3 DNA: TGTGCCAGTAGTACCAGCGCGGACAGGGGGCTCTATGGCTACACCTTC.

This clonotype was found many times. The genes are TRBV10-1 and TRBJ2-1; 11 bases align to TRBD2. The CDR3 contains 15 residues. Per the germline V gene, CDR1 is WNHNN and CDR2 is SYGVQD (reference sequence). After removal of 3 bases from V and 4 bases from J, the junction contained 2 bases not matched to a gene. CDR3 coding DNA: TGCGCCAGCAGTGATGGACTAGCGGGTTACAATGAGCAGTTCTTC. Its translation is CASSDGLAGYNEQFF.

In this sample, this clonotype turned up many times. V usage is TRBV9 and J usage is TRBJ2-7; D call uncertain. Germline V gene lookup returns CDR1 SGDLS and CDR2 YYNGEE. The CDR3 runs 15 residues. Trimming removed 0 bases at V and 3 bases at J, with 13 bases between. CDR3 DNA: TGTGCCAGCAGCGTAGGCCCCACCTTACACTACGAGCAGTACTTC. Translating it yields CASSVGPTLHYEQYF.

This clonotype was seen a handful of times. A much larger clone differs from this one at a single base, so this may be a read error. V usage is TRBV12-3 or TRBV12-4 and J usage is TRBJ2-5; a possible D gene is TRBD2 (5 bases). The CDR3 is 15 amino acids. CDR3 protein: CASSLSSGVGEAQYF. In DNA form, the CDR3 reads TGTGCCAGCAGTTTATCCAGTGGGGTGGGAGAGGCCCAGTACTTC.

Ten or more counts support this clonotype. This chain connects TRBV27 to TRBJ1-2, with D maybe TRBD1 (5 bases). The CDR3 has 14 amino acids. Germline CDR1 reads MNHEY; CDR2 reads SMNVEV (reference sequence). The V end lost 5 bases, the J end lost 2 bases, and 12 bases lay between the germline ends. Here the CDR3 reads CASSGRVGNYGYTF. DNA of the CDR3: TGTGCCAGCAGTGGCAGGGTGGGGAACTATGGCTACACCTTC.

With regard to this clonotype: This may be a read error: a much more frequent sequence differs by one nucleotide. V is TRBV20-1 and J is TRBJ2-5; 10 bases line up with TRBD2. This CDR3 has 15 residues. J was trimmed by 7 bases and V by 4 bases; bases with no gene match: 12. CDR1 is DFQATT, CDR2 SNEGSKA, per germline (reference sequence). In nucleotides, the CDR3 is TGCAGTGCTAACCACGGACTAGCGGAGTCGAGGACCCAGTACTTC. It translates to CSANHGLAESRTQYF.

This clonotype was found a few times. V is TRBV20-1 and J is TRBJ2-7; D ambiguous. The V gene's germline CDR1 is DFQATT and CDR2 SNEGSKA (reference sequence). Deletions cut 6 bases from V and 1 base from J, with 10 bases between. CDR3 length: 12 amino acids. The CDR3 DNA reads TGCAGTGCCGGCCAGACTTCCTACGAGCAGTACTTC. Translation gives CSAGQTSYEQYF.

There are many counts of this clonotype. The rearrangement links TRBV18 to TRBJ2-7; TRBD2 agrees at 7 bases. The CDR3 consists of 12 residues. With 5 bases clipped from V and 7 bases from J, the junction kept 5 bases outside the gene matches. CDR1 is KGHSH, CDR2 LQKENI, per germline. The chain's CDR3 is CASSSSSGEQYF. The CDR3 nucleotides read TGTGCCAGCTCATCCTCTAGCGGAGAGCAGTACTTC.

V gene TRBV7-2 combines with J gene TRBJ2-1; a possible D gene is TRBD2 (5 bases). V gave up 3 bases and J gave up 0 bases, with 12 bases separating them. The CDR3 spans 16 residues. The V gene's germline CDR1 is SGHTA and CDR2 FQGNSA. The CDR3 region is CASSLSTGSSYNEQFF. CDR3 DNA sequence: TGTGCCAGCAGCTTGTCTACGGGGAGCTCCTACAATGAGCAGTTCTTC.

This clonotype was detected ten times or more. CDR3: CASSLGSASSYEQYF. For the CDR3, the DNA is TGTGCCAGCAGTTTAGGGTCGGCTAGCTCCTACGAGCAGTACTTC. The rearrangement links TRBV12-3 or TRBV12-4 to TRBJ2-7; D is unresolved. Trimming took off 1 base at V and 0 bases at J, with 10 bases between the two ends. The CDR3 runs to 15 residues.

This chain connects TRBV19 to TRBJ1-6, with D perhaps matching TRBD1 (6 bases). Germline loops: CDR1 LNHDA, CDR2 SQIVND (reference sequence). The CDR3 runs 12 residues. Trimming took off 3 bases at V and 15 bases at J, with 12 bases between the two ends. The CDR3 DNA sequence: TGTGCCAGTAGTATTCAATGGGGGCACCTCCACTTT. Translated, it gives CASSIQWGHLHF.

This clonotype has ten or more counts. The chain joins TRBV15 to TRBJ1-4, with 7 bases identical to TRBD1. Looked up from germline, CDR1 is LNHNV and CDR2 is YYDKDF (reference sequence). The CDR3 is made up of 17 amino acids. Trimming took 0 bases from V and 2 from J; bases not matched to a gene: 6. The CDR3 reads CATSRDTMGQTNEKLFF. The CDR3, as DNA: TGTGCCACCAGCAGAGATACTATGGGACAGACTAATGAAAAACTGTTTTTT.

This clonotype was counted at least ten times. The rearrangement uses TRBV2 and TRBJ1-1; D unclear. This CDR3 comprises 15 residues. Trimming left V 1 base short and J 0 bases short, with 9 bases between. Germline CDR1 SNHLY, CDR2 FYNNEI. CDR3 protein: CASSEGPGMNTEAFF. The CDR3 region has the DNA TGTGCCAGCAGTGAAGGACCGGGGATGAACACTGAAGCTTTCTTT.

This clonotype was recorded at least ten times. The rearrangement uses TRBV11-2 and TRBJ2-7; D is possibly TRBD1 (6 bases). This CDR3 comprises 14 residues. The germline V gene has CDR1 SGHAT and CDR2 FQNNGV. With 5 bases removed from V and 1 base from J, the gap between germline ends came to 12 bases. The CDR3 coding sequence is TGTGCCAGCAGCCCGGACAGCCTATCCTACGAGCAGTACTTC. The encoded protein is CASSPDSLSYEQYF.

The V and J genes are TRBV20-1 and TRBJ1-5; D gene unclear. Germline V gene sequence: CDR1 DFQATT, CDR2 SNEGSKA (reference sequence). This CDR3 is built from 13 residues. Trimming left V 8 bases short and J 4 bases short, with 15 bases between. CDR3 amino acids: CSTGVGANQPQHF. The CDR3 DNA sequence: TGCAGTACCGGAGTGGGAGCTAATCAGCCCCAGCATTTT.

In its sample, this clonotype was seen a few times. The V gene is TRBV30, the J gene TRBJ2-1; D remains ambiguous. The J call may be wrong; the DNA end is better matched by TRBJ2-7. The CDR3 is 14 amino acids. The germline V gene encodes CDR1 GTSNPN and CDR2 SVGIG (reference sequence). Written as DNA, the CDR3 is TGTGCCTGGAGGCGCAGTAGCTCCTACAATGAGCAGTACTTC. This codes for CAWRRSSSYNEQYF.

This chain links TRBV3-1 with TRBJ2-5; the match to TRBD2 covers 7 bases. CDR3 length equals 13 residues. With 1 base clipped from V and 7 bases from J, the junction kept 3 bases outside the gene matches. The germline CDR1 and CDR2 sequences are LGHDT and YNNKEL (reference sequence). This CDR3 reads CASSQVGGGTQYF. The DNA for the CDR3 is TGTGCCAGCAGCCAAGTGGGGGGGGGGACCCAGTACTTC.

This clonotype turned up a few times. The genes are TRBV3-1 and TRBJ2-6; D uncertain. The V and J ends lost 0 bases and 0 bases respectively, with 15 bases between them. Germline assignment: CDR1 LGHDT and CDR2 YNNKEL (reference sequence). This CDR3 has 19 amino acids. The chain's CDR3 is CASSQDLTGLFSGANVLTF. DNA of the CDR3: TGTGCCAGCAGCCAAGATCTAACTGGCCTGTTCTCTGGGGCCAACGTCCTGACTTTC.

In this sample, this clonotype turned up a few times. The chain has TRBV20-1 and TRBJ2-2; D may match TRBD1 or TRBD2 (6 bases each). This CDR3 region has 14 residues. Trimming cost V 5 bases and J 2 bases, with 12 bases left between them. Per the germline V gene, CDR1 is DFQATT and CDR2 is SNEGSKA (reference sequence). The CDR3 is CSAGGRDNTGELFF. CDR3 coding DNA: TGCAGTGCTGGGGGGCGGGATAACACCGGGGAGCTGTTTTTT.